This TCR beta chain was recorded in a study of cytomegalovirus exposure and HLA in healthy donors. This clone was observed once. This PCR relied on a set of 60 Vbeta primers and 13 Jbeta primers. The repertoire was sequenced with immunoSEQ multiplex PCR; TCRdb's copy has only in-frame clones and lacks some. This table has approximately 88,000 clones, around 76% appearing once. Losses at the gene ends were 0 bases for V and 6 bases for J; bases not matched to a gene: 5. The CDR3 has 15 residues. Per the germline V gene, CDR1 is SGDLS and CDR2 is YYNGEE. Sequencing input: PBMCs. The source is a man between 18 and 35 years old in good health and CMV-seropositive. The chain uses TRBV9 and TRBJ2-7; 11 bases map to TRBD1. The CDR3 loop reads CASSVGGGTGGEQYF. Written as DNA, the CDR3 is TGTGCCAGCAGCGTAGGTGGGGGGACAGGGGGCGAGCAGTACTTC.